This TCR beta chain emerged from a study of post-analysis software for immune sequencing data. Regarding the study as a whole: Controls had significantly higher normalized Chao1 diversity than multiple sclerosis patients. Controls had lower frequencies than patients of a few TRBV segments, which included TRBV5-6, TRBV5-1 and TRBV20-1.

The CDR3 covers 15 residues. V was pared by 4 bases and J by 5 bases, with 8 bases of the junction left unmatched. Per germline, CDR1 KGHSH and CDR2 LQKENI. Unique molecular identifiers featured in each of the TCR beta cDNA libraries. One entry per CDR3 protein results from TCRdb running MiXCR on the PCR reads. The repertoire holds some 260,000 distinct CDR3 sequences, with 36% as singletons. As concerns this clonotype: Its specificity is unknown.

The sequencing input was blood. The rearrangement uses TRBV18 and TRBJ1-5, with 7 bases aligning to TRBD1. The clonotype originates from a girl between 10 and 17 years old with multiple sclerosis. In DNA form, the CDR3 reads TGTGCCAGCTCACTGACAGGGACGAGCGATCAGCCCCAGCATTTT. It encodes CASSLTGTSDQPQHF.